This TCR beta chain appears in the sequencing data of a study of shared clonotypes between healthy human individuals. Study-wide results and caveats: Sorted-subset samples were not fully sequenced, rarefaction indicated.

As for this clone: Its antigen remains unknown.

The assay was immunoSEQ multiplex PCR, and TCRdb's table has in-frame clones only and misses some. The profile shows approximately 940,000 clones, approximately 80% of them singletons. Losses at the gene ends were 4 bases for V and 5 bases for J; bases not matched to a gene: 4. Per germline, CDR1 SNHLY and CDR2 FYNNEI. CDR3 length: 15 residues. The sequencing input was memory CD4+ T cells sorted from blood. The subset here: CD45RA-negative fraction. This chain connects TRBV2 to TRBJ2-2; 10 bases agree with TRBD1. This clonotype was sampled from a man aged 18 to 35 in good health. CDR3 sequence (DNA): TGTGCCAGCAGTGTGGGACAGGGGAGGACCGGGGAGCTGTTTTTT. This translates into CASSVGQGRTGELFF.